These 30 T cell receptor beta chains were all obtained from the same sample, sequenced in a study of blood T cell repertoires in COVID-19. Sequenced by immunoSEQ multiplex PCR; TCRdb stores in-frame clones only, minus some. Of more than 85,000 clones in the sample, about 88% were seen once. The sample consisted of peripheral blood. These receptors were collected from a woman in her fifties or sixties with acute or convalescent COVID-19.

The V and J genes are TRBV7-2 and TRBJ2-2; TRBD2 is a possible D gene (5 bases). Germline V CDR1 and CDR2: SGHTA, FQGNSA. Trimming pared 1 base from V and 2 bases from J, leaving 11 bases between. This CDR3 comprises 16 residues. The DNA of the CDR3 is TGTGCCAGCAGCTTAGTAACCCTAGCCAACACCGGGGAGCTGTTTTTT. This gives the protein CASSLVTLANTGELFF. Using reference TRBV7-2 and TRBJ2-2 for the parts outside the CDR3, the full variable domain is GAGVSQSPSNKVTEKGKDVELRCDPISGHTALYWYRQSLGQGLEFLIYFQGNSAPDKSGLPSDRFSAERTGGSVSTLTIQRTQQEDSAVYLCASSLVTLANTGELFFGEGSRLTVL.

The gene calls are TRBV7-2 and TRBJ1-2; 8 positions match TRBD1. From germline, CDR1 is SGHTA and CDR2 FQGNSA. The ends lost 5 bases at V and 4 bases at J; junction bases unmatched: 9. This CDR3 region has 15 residues. CDR3 in amino acids: CASSVRTGIFYGYTF. The CDR3 region has the DNA TGTGCCAGCAGCGTAAGGACAGGGATTTTCTATGGCTACACCTTC. Looking up the rest from reference TRBV7-2 and TRBJ1-2 gives the full variable domain: GAGVSQSPSNKVTEKGKDVELRCDPISGHTALYWYRQSLGQGLEFLIYFQGNSAPDKSGLPSDRFSAERTGGSVSTLTIQRTQQEDSAVYLCASSVRTGIFYGYTFGSGTRLTVV.

V is TRBV19 and J is TRBJ2-2, with D possibly being TRBD1 (6 bases). CDR1 and CDR2 (germline): LNHDA, SQIVND (reference sequence). Deletions cut 5 bases from V and 4 bases from J, with 14 bases between. The CDR3 sequence is 15 residues long. The CDR3 sequence is CASSPLTGTTGELFF. For the CDR3, the DNA is TGTGCCAGTAGTCCTTTAACAGGGACCACCGGGGAGCTGTTTTTT.

This clone was seen only a few times. V is TRBV27 and J is TRBJ2-7; 7 positions match TRBD1. Trimming took 4 bases from V and 4 from J; bases not matched to a gene: 16. In germline, CDR1 is MNHEY, CDR2 SMNVEV (reference sequence). This CDR3 has 17 residues. The CDR3 protein is CASSSLGTENLRYEQYF. The CDR3 DNA reads as TGTGCCAGCAGTTCGCTCGGGACAGAGAACCTCCGGTACGAGCAGTACTTC.

The genes are TRBV5-4 and TRBJ2-4; 10 bases match TRBD1. CDR3 length: 14 amino acids. Per germline, CDR1 SGHNT and CDR2 YYREEE (reference sequence). Trimming took 4 bases from V and 9 from J; bases not matched to a gene: 7. CDR3 region: CASSAGTGEGIQYF. CDR3 coding DNA: TGTGCCAGCAGCGCGGGGACAGGGGAGGGCATTCAGTACTTC. The full variable domain, its missing parts supplied by reference TRBV5-4 and TRBJ2-4, is ETGVTQSPTHLIKTRGQQVTLRCSSQSGHNTVSWYQQALGQGPQFIFQYYREEENGRGNFPPRFSGLQFPNYSSELNVNALELDDSALYLCASSAGTGEGIQYFGAGTRLSVL.

The J gene is TRBJ2-7, the V gene TRBV12-3 or TRBV12-4; the D is unclear. The CDR3 runs to 12 residues. The V end lost 6 bases, the J end lost 10 bases, and 16 bases lay between the germline ends. The CDR3 DNA reads TGTGCCAGCAGCCATTCACGGTTAAGTCAGTACTTC. Its protein is CASSHSRLSQYF.

This clone was detected only a few times. J is TRBJ1-2 and V is TRBV28, with D hard to call. The CDR3 contains 12 residues. CDR1 and CDR2 from the germline V gene are MDHEN and SYDVKM. Trimming took off 4 bases at V and 4 bases at J, with 7 bases between the two ends. The chain's CDR3 is CASSSTAYGYTF. DNA for the CDR3: TGTGCCAGCAGTTCGACTGCCTATGGCTACACCTTC.

V gene TRBV7-9 combines with J gene TRBJ1-2, with 9 bases lining up with TRBD1. CDR1 is SEHNR and CDR2 is FQNEAQ in the germline V gene (reference sequence). V lost 4 bases and J lost 6; bases outside the gene matches: 9. This CDR3 has 15 amino acids. CDR3 nucleotide sequence: TGTGCCAGCAGCTCCGGGGACAGGGAATTAAATGGCTACACCTTC. Translation: CASSSGDRELNGYTF.

The chain couples TRBV10-3 to TRBJ1-1, with 9 nucleotides matching TRBD1. The trim removed 11 bases at V and 4 bases at J, leaving 11 bases unmatched. Looked up from germline, CDR1 is ENHRY and CDR2 is SYGVKD. This CDR3 region has 14 residues. The CDR3 DNA reads as TGTGCCGTACACCAGGGACAGGGATCCACTGAAGCTTTCTTT. Amino acids: CAVHQGQGSTEAFF.

The V call is TRBV28, the J call TRBJ2-3; 7 bases fit TRBD1. The germline V gene encodes CDR1 MDHEN and CDR2 SYDVKM. V lost 6 bases to trimming and J lost 2 bases; unmatched junction nucleotides: 8. CDR3 length: 15 amino acids. The CDR3 loop reads CASRGNRGYTDTQYF. CDR3 DNA sequence: TGTGCCAGCAGGGGTAACAGGGGATACACAGATACGCAGTATTTT.

The chain links TRBV28 to TRBJ2-7, with 8 positions matching TRBD2. Looked up from germline, CDR1 is MDHEN and CDR2 is SYDVKM. There are 15 residues in the CDR3. The V and J ends lost 2 bases and 3 bases, in that order; junction bases with no gene match: 6. CDR3 protein: CASSLRGGPNYEQYF. CDR3 DNA sequence: TGTGCCAGCAGTTTACGGGGGGGGCCCAACTACGAGCAGTACTTC.

V gene TRBV27 combines with J gene TRBJ1-1; the D gene is possibly TRBD1 (6 bases). The CDR3 is 14 amino acids. The germline V gene encodes CDR1 MNHEY and CDR2 SMNVEV (reference sequence). V dropped 2 bases and J dropped 4 bases, with 11 bases sitting between them. The CDR3 region is CASSLRGLGTEAFF. CDR3 sequence (DNA): TGTGCCAGCAGTTTAAGGGGGTTGGGCACTGAAGCTTTCTTT.

This sequence joins TRBV29-1 and TRBJ1-4, with 10 bases lining up with TRBD1. Germline V gene lookup returns CDR1 SQVTM and CDR2 ANQGSEA. CDR3 length equals 15 residues. Germline trimming cut 6 bases from V and 2 bases from J; bases unmatched to any gene: 6. The CDR3 spells CSVQGTGETNEKLFF. The CDR3 bases are TGCAGCGTCCAGGGGACAGGGGAGACTAATGAAAAACTGTTTTTT.

The rearrangement links TRBV27 to TRBJ1-1; D is perhaps TRBD1 (5 bases). Per the germline V gene, CDR1 is MNHEY and CDR2 is SMNVEV (reference sequence). The V and J ends lost 3 bases and 0 bases respectively, with 8 bases between them. The length of the CDR3 is 14 residues. This CDR3 reads CASSFGQVNTEAFF. The CDR3 nucleotides are TGTGCCAGCAGTTTCGGACAAGTGAACACTGAAGCTTTCTTT.

The chain carries TRBV27 and TRBJ1-1, with a weak D call TRBD1 (5 bases). The V end lost 5 bases, the J end lost 1 base, and 8 bases lay between the germline ends. Per germline, CDR1 MNHEY and CDR2 SMNVEV (reference sequence). The CDR3 totals 13 residues. CDR3 loop: CASSLGQNTEAFF. As DNA, the CDR3 is TGTGCCAGCAGTCTCGGACAGAACACTGAAGCTTTCTTT.

This clone has just one count. The chain links TRBV18 to TRBJ2-2; 9 bases map to TRBD2. J lost 1 base, V lost 2 bases, and 8 bases had no gene match. Per germline, CDR1 KGHSH and CDR2 LQKENI. The CDR3 contains 18 residues. In nucleotides, the CDR3 is TGTGCCAGCTCACCAATATCCCTAGCGGGGAAGAACACCGGGGAGCTGTTTTTT. It translates to CASSPISLAGKNTGELFF.

The rearrangement joins TRBV5-4 to TRBJ1-2; 7 bases map to TRBD1. V trimming: 2 bases; J trimming: 8 bases; junction bases outside the gene matches: 3. Germline CDR1 reads SGHNT; CDR2 reads YYREEE (reference sequence). This CDR3 has 12 residues. CDR3 DNA sequence: TGTGCCAGCAGCTTTGACAGGGAGGGCTACACCTTC. As protein: CASSFDREGYTF.

The V call is TRBV6-4, the J call TRBJ2-5, with no clear D. Germline lookup yields CDR1 MRHNA and CDR2 SNTAGT. V was trimmed by 11 bases and J by 1 base, leaving 20 bases between them. The CDR3 contains 15 residues. For the CDR3, the DNA is TGTGCCCCCCCGTCGGTATCCGACATCCAAGAGACCCAGTACTTC. This gives the protein CAPPSVSDIQETQYF.

The J gene is TRBJ1-4, the V gene TRBV5-1, with D maybe TRBD1 (5 bases). This CDR3 is built from 18 residues. The germline gives CDR1 SGHRS, CDR2 YFSETQ. Between the trimmed V and J ends, which lost 0 bases and 8 bases, there was a span of 23 bases. The CDR3 region is CASSLGGTSGADWEKLFF. The CDR3 DNA follows: TGCGCCAGCAGCTTGGGGGGAACGAGCGGGGCTGACTGGGAAAAACTGTTTTTT.

The rearrangement links TRBV5-1 to TRBJ2-5; TRBD1 agrees at 9 bases. CDR3 length: 15 residues. J gave up 6 bases and V 4 bases, and 10 bases lay outside the gene matches. Germline V lookup: CDR1 SGHRS, CDR2 YFSETQ. CDR3 DNA sequence: TGCGCCAGCAGCCTCGACTGGGGACAGGGAAAGACCCAGTACTTC. Translating gives CASSLDWGQGKTQYF.

The chain uses TRBV5-1 and TRBJ2-3, with TRBD1 identical over 10 bases. J was trimmed by 4 bases and V by 1 base; bases with no gene match: 3. Germline V gene lookup returns CDR1 SGHRS and CDR2 YFSETQ. The CDR3 sequence is 15 residues long. CDR3 residues: CASSLPGQGADTQYF. CDR3 in DNA: TGCGCCAGCAGCTTGCCAGGACAGGGGGCAGATACGCAGTATTTT.

The J gene is TRBJ1-3, the V gene TRBV7-2; 8 positions agree with TRBD1. Germline V lookup: CDR1 SGHTA, CDR2 FQGNSA. The CDR3 is 15 residues long. Trimming took 2 bases from V and 5 from J; bases not matched to a gene: 5. CDR3 in DNA: TGTGCCAGCAGCTTAAGTCCAGGGGGCAGAAACACCATATATTTT. Its protein is CASSLSPGGRNTIYF.

The chain joins TRBV21-1 to TRBJ2-2; the D segment call TRBD2 is taken from the table without a DNA check. TRBV21-1 counts as a pseudogene. This CDR3 is 16 amino acids long. The CDR3 nucleotides read TGTGCCAGCACGCTTAGCGGGATCGCGAACACCGGGGAGCTGTTTTTT. It is translated as CASTLSGIANTGELFF.

The chain carries TRBV19 and TRBJ1-5; 8 nucleotides align to TRBD1. Germline loops: CDR1 LNHDA, CDR2 SQIVND (reference sequence). The V segment lost 5 bases and the J segment 3 bases; nucleotides outside the gene matches: 6. CDR3 length: 15 amino acids. CDR3 amino acids: CASSFRQGINQPQHF. CDR3 sequence (DNA): TGTGCCAGTAGTTTTCGACAGGGGATCAATCAGCCCCAGCATTTT.

The chain uses TRBV20-1 and TRBJ1-5; D is possibly TRBD1 (5 bases). CDR1 is DFQATT and CDR2 is SNEGSKA in the germline V gene (reference sequence). The V end lost 3 bases, the J end lost 4 bases, and 10 bases lay between the germline ends. The CDR3 extends over 13 amino acids. The CDR3 DNA follows: TGCAGTGCTAGTCCAGGGCAAAATCAGCCCCAGCATTTT. This encodes CSASPGQNQPQHF.

The chain combines TRBV6-6 with TRBJ1-3; 12 positions match TRBD1. The CDR3 is 14 residues long. Germline loops: CDR1 MNHNY, CDR2 SVGAGI (reference sequence). The J segment lost 6 bases and the V segment lost 6 bases, leaving 3 bases of the junction unmatched. CDR3 DNA sequence: TGTGCCAGCAGGGGACAGGGGGCAGAAAACACCATATATTTT. Its translation: CASRGQGAENTIYF.

This clone was observed once. J is TRBJ2-5 and V is TRBV11-3; 7 bases are shared with TRBD1. The CDR3 is made up of 13 amino acids. V was pared by 5 bases and J by 4 bases, with 4 bases of the junction left unmatched. Germline V gives CDR1 SGHNT, CDR2 YENEEA. The CDR3 DNA is TGTGCCAGCAGCCAACAGGGGTCAGAGACCCAGTACTTC. Amino acid sequence: CASSQQGSETQYF.

V is TRBV7-9 and J is TRBJ2-1, with 11 positions matching TRBD2. CDR1 SEHNR and CDR2 FQNEAQ come from the germline V gene (reference sequence). This CDR3 comprises 15 residues. V shed 1 base and J 8 bases; nucleotides not matched to a gene: 4. The CDR3 DNA reads TGTGCCAGCAGCTTAGGACTAGCGGGGCAGGATGAGCAGTTCTTC. It translates to CASSLGLAGQDEQFF.

The chain employs TRBV6-4 and TRBJ2-7, with D possibly TRBD2 on 6 matching bases. This CDR3 comprises 18 residues. CDR1 is MRHNA, CDR2 SNTAGT, per germline. The V end was cut by 0 bases, the J end by 3 bases, with 21 bases between. The DNA of the CDR3 is TGTGCCAGCAGTGACTCAATCCGGGCGGGGTGCTTTTTCTACGAGCAGTACTTC. Translation gives CASSDSIRAGCFFYEQYF.

Notes on this clone: One end of the junction varies from germline; a read error may be responsible. J is TRBJ1-1 and V is TRBV5-5, with a possible D match to TRBD1 (6 bases). Germline V CDR1 and CDR2: SGHKS, YYEKEE (reference sequence). This CDR3 has 14 amino acids. The CDR3 region has the DNA TGTGCCAGCAGCTCGCGTCAGGGGAACGCTGAAGCTTTCTTT. It encodes CASSSRQGNAEAFF.